This T cell receptor (beta chain) was captured by sequencing in a study of OX40 agonist ivuxolimab in advanced cancers. Deletions cut 4 bases from V and 0 bases from J, with 19 bases between. Germline V lookup: CDR1 SGHNT, CDR2 YENEEA. The CDR3 covers 18 residues. TCRdb's table, derived via immunoSEQ multiplex PCR, lists solely in-frame clones and lacks some. The sample records 55,000 to 65,000 clones, less than 85% being singletons. This clonotype was obtained from an adult with an advanced solid tumor such as melanoma, head and neck, liver or kidney cancer. The input for sequencing was CD4+ or CD8+ T cells sorted from blood, taken in a trial of the OX40 agonist ivuxolimab. The chain uses TRBV11-3 and TRBJ2-1; the D gene is possibly TRBD2 (6 bases). DNA for the CDR3: TGTGCCAGCAGCTCCTCCTTCGGGGTAGCGGACTCCTACAATGAGCAGTTCTTC. It codes for CASSSSFGVADSYNEQFF.